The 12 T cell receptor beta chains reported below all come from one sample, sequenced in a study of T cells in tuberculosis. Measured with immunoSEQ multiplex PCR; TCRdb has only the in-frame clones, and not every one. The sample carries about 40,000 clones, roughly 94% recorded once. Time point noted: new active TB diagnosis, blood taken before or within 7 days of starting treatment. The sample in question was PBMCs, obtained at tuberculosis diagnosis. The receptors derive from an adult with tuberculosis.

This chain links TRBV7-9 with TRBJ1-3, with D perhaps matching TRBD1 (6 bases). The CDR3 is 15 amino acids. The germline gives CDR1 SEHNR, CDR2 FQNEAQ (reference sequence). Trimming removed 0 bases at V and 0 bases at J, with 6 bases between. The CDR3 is CASSLAGGSGNTIYF. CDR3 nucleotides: TGTGCCAGCAGCTTAGCAGGGGGCTCTGGAAACACCATATATTTT.

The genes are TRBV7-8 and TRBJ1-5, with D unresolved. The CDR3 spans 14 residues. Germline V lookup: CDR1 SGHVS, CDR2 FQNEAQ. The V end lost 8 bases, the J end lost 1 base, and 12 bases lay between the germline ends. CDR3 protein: CASSAGISNQPQHF. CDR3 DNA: TGTGCCAGCTCCGCGGGGATCAGCAATCAGCCCCAGCATTTT.

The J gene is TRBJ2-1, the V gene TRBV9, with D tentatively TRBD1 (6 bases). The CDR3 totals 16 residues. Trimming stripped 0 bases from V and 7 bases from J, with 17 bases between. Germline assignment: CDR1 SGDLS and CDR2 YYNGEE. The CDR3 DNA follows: TGTGCCAGCAGCGTAGCCGTGGGGGCCCCTGAGAATGAGCAGTTCTTC. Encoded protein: CASSVAVGAPENEQFF.

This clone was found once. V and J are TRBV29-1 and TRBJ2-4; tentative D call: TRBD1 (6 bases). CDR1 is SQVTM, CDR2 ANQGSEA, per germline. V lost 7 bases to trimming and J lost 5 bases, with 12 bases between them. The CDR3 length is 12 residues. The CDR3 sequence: CSGRGLQNIQYF. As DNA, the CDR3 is TGCAGCGGCAGGGGTCTCCAAAACATTCAGTACTTC. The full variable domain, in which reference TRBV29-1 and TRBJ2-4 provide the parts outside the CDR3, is SAVISQKPSRDICQRGTSLTIQCQVDSQVTMMFWYRQQPGQSLTLIATANQGSEATYESGFVIDKFPISRPNLTFSTLTVSNMSPEDSSIYLCSGRGLQNIQYFGAGTRLSVL.

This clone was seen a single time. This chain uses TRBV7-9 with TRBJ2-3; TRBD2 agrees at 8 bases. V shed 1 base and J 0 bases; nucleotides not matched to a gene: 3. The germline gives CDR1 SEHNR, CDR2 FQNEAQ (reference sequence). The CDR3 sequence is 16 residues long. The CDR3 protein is CASSLELAASTDTQYF. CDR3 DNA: TGTGCCAGCAGCTTAGAACTAGCGGCTAGCACAGATACGCAGTATTTT.

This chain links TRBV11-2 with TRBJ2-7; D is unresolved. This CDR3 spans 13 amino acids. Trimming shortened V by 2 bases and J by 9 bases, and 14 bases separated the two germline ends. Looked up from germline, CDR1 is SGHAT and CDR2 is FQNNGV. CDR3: CASSLTGQARQYF. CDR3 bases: TGTGCCAGCAGCTTAACCGGCCAGGCACGGCAGTACTTC. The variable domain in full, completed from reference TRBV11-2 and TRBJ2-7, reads EAGVAQSPRYKIIEKRQSVAFWCNPISGHATLYWYQQILGQGPKLLIQFQNNGVVDDSQLPKDRFSAERLKGVDSTLKIQPAKLEDSAVYLCASSLTGQARQYFGPGTRLTVT.

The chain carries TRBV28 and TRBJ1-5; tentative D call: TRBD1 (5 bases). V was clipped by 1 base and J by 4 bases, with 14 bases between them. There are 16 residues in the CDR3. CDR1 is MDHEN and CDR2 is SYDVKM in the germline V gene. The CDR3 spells CASSLLWGRENQPQHF. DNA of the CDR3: TGTGCCAGCAGTTTATTATGGGGCAGAGAAAATCAGCCCCAGCATTTT.

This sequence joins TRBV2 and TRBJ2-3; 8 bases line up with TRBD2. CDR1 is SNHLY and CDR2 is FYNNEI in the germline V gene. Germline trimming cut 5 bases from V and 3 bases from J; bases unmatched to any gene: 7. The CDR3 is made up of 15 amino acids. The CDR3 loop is CASSRDLAGTDTQYF. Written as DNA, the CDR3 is TGTGCCAGCAGTCGAGATTTAGCGGGGACAGATACGCAGTATTTT.

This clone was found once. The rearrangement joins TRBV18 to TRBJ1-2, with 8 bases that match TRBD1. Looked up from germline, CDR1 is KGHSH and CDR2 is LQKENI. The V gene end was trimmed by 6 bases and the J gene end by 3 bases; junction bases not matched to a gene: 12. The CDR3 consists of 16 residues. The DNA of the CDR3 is TGTGCCAGCTCTCCCTCCTACTCGACAGGGGACTATGGCTACACCTTC. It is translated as CASSPSYSTGDYGYTF.

The CDR3 nucleotides read TGCGCCAGCAGCTTGGAGACAGGGTCGAGCTCTGGAAACACCATATATTTT. It specifies CASSLETGSSSGNTIYF. The chain is built from TRBV5-1 and TRBJ1-3, with TRBD1 matching over 7 bases. From germline, CDR1 is SGHRS and CDR2 YFSETQ. The V gene end was trimmed by 0 bases and the J gene end by 0 bases; junction bases not matched to a gene: 6. There are 17 residues in the CDR3.

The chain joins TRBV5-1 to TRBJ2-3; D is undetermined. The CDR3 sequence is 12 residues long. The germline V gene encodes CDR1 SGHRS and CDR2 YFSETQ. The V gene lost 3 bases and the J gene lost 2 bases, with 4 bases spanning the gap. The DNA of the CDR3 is TGCGCCAGCAGCTCTAACACAGATACGCAGTATTTT. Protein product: CASSSNTDTQYF. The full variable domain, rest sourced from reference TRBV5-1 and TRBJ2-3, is KAGVTQTPRYLIKTRGQQVTLSCSPISGHRSVSWYQQTPGQGLQFLFEYFSETQRNKGNFPGRFSGRQFSNSRSEMNVSTLELGDSALYLCASSSNTDTQYFGPGTRLTVL.

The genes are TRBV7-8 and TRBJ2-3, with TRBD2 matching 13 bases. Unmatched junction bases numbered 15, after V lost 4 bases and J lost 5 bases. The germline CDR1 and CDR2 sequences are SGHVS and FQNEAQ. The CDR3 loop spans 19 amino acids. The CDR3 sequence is CASSSQQTSGRSRLDTQYF. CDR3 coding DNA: TGTGCCAGCAGCTCCCAACAGACTAGCGGGAGGTCCCGACTAGATACGCAGTATTTT.